Sequencing of this TCR beta chain was carried out in a study of synovial regulatory T cells in juvenile arthritis. As regards this clone: Antigen: not known.

This CDR3 region has 14 residues. No coding sequence is recorded. Germline V lookup: CDR1 SGHDT, CDR2 YYEEEE. Only in-frame clones appear in the TCRdb table, and some are missing; sequencing was by immunoSEQ multiplex PCR. The listing records roughly 9,900 clones. Study observations and caveats: Synovial Teff and blood CPL repertoires partially overlapped with iaTreg TCR repertoires, which were largely patient-private.

Median age roughly 10 years (2.4-22.9); median disease duration approximately 7 years (0.2-19.1). This sequence originates from a donor younger than 30 with juvenile idiopathic arthritis. The chain links TRBV5-6 to TRBJ1-1. Sequencing input: Treg cells from blood. Subset described: remaining (HLA-DR-negative) circulating blood Treg cells. CDR3 sequence: CASSLVLVNTEAFF.